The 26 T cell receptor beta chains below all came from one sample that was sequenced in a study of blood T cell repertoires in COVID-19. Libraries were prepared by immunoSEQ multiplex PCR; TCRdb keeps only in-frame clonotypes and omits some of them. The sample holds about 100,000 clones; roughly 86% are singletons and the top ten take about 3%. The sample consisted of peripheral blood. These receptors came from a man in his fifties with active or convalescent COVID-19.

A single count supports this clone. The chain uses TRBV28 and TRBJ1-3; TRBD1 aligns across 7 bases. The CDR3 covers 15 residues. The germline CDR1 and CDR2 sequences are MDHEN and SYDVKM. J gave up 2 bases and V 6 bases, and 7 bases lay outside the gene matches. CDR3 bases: TGTGCCAGCAGCCCCGACAGGGTCGCTGGAAACACCATATATTTT. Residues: CASSPDRVAGNTIYF.

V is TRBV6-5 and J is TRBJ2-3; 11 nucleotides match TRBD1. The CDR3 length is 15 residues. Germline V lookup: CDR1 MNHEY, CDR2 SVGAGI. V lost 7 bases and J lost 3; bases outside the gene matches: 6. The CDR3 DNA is TGTGCCAGCACCTCCGGACAGGGGGCGACAGATACGCAGTATTTT. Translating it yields CASTSGQGATDTQYF.

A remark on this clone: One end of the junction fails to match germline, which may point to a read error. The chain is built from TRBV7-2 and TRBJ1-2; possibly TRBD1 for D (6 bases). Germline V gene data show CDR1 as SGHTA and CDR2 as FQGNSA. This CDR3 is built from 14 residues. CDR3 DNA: TGTGCCAGCAGTTTAGGGGGGGGCGTCTTTGGCTACACCTTC. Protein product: CASSLGGGVFGYTF.

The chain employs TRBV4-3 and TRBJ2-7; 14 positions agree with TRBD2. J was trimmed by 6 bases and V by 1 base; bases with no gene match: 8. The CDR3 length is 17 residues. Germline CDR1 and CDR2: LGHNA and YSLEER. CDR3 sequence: CASSQGLAGGREGEQYF. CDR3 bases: TGCGCCAGCAGCCAAGGACTAGCGGGGGGGCGGGAAGGCGAGCAGTACTTC.

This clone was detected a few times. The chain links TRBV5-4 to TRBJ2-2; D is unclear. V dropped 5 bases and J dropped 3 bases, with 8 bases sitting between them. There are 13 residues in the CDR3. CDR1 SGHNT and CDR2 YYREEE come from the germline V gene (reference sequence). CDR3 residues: CASSLEDTGELFF. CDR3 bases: TGTGCCAGCAGTCTTGAGGACACCGGGGAGCTGTTTTTT. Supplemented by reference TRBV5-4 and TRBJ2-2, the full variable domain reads ETGVTQSPTHLIKTRGQQVTLRCSSQSGHNTVSWYQQALGQGPQFIFQYYREEENGRGNFPPRFSGLQFPNYSSELNVNALELDDSALYLCASSLEDTGELFFGEGSRLTVL.

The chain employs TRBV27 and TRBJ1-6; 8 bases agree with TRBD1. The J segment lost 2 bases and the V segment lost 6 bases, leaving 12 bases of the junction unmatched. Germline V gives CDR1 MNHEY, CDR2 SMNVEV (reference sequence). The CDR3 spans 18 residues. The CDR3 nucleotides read TGTGCCAGCAGGGTACAGGGGGAGATGAGGACCTATAATTCACCCCTCCACTTT. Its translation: CASRVQGEMRTYNSPLHF.

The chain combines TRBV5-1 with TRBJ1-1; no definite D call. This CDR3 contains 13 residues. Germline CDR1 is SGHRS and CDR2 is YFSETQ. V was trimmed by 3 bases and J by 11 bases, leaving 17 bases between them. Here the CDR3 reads CASSSENMSPAFF. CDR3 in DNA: TGCGCCAGCAGCTCAGAAAACATGTCACCGGCTTTCTTT.

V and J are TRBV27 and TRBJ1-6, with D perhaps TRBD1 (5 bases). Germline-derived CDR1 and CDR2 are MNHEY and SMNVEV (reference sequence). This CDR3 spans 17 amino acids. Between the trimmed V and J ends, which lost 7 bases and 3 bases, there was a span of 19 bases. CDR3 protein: CASTAAASTDYNSPLHF. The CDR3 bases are TGTGCCAGCACCGCGGCCGCGTCGACAGACTATAATTCACCCCTCCACTTT.

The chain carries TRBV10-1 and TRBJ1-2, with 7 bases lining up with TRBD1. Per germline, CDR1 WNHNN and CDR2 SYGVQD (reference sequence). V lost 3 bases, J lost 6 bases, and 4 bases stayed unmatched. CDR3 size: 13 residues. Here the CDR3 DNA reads TGCGCCAGCAGTGACAGGGGGGAAGATGGCTACACCTTC. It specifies CASSDRGEDGYTF.

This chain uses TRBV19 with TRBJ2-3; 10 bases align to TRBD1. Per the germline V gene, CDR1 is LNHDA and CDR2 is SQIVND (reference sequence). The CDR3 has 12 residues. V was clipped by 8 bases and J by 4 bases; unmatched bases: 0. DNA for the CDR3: TGTGCCAGTGGACAGGGGGCAGATACGCAGTATTTT. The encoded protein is CASGQGADTQYF.

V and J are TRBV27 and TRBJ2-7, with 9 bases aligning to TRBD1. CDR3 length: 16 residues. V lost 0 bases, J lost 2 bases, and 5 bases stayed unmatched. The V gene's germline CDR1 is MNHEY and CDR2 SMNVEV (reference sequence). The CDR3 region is CASSLSGQGFTYEQYF. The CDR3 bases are TGTGCCAGCAGTTTATCGGGACAGGGCTTTACCTACGAGCAGTACTTC.

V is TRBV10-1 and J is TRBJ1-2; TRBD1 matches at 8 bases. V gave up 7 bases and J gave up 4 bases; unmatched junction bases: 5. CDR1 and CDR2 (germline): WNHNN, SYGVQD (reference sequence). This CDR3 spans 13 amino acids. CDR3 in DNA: TGCGCCAGCACCGGACAGGGAAGCTATGGCTACACCTTC. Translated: CASTGQGSYGYTF.

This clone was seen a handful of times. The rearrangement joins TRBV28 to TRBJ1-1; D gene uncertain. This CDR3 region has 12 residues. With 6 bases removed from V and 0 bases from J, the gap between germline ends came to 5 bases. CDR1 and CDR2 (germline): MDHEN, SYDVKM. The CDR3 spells CASRGLNTEAFF. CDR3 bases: TGTGCCAGCAGGGGCTTGAACACTGAAGCTTTCTTT.

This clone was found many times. CDR3 DNA: TGTGCCAGCAGCTGGGACAGAGCCTACGAGCAGTACTTC. Protein: CASSWDRAYEQYF. The V and J genes are TRBV5-4 and TRBJ2-7, with 7 bases identical to TRBD1. Germline lookup yields CDR1 SGHNT and CDR2 YYREEE (reference sequence). V shed 3 bases and J 2 bases; nucleotides not matched to a gene: 2. This CDR3 is 13 amino acids long.

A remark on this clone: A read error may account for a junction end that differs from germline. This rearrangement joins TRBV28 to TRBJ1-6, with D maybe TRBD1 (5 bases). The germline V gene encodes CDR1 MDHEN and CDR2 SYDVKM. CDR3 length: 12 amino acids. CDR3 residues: CASSLKGTGPRF. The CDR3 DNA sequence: TGTGCCAGCAGTTTAAAAGGAACAGGTCCCCGCTTT. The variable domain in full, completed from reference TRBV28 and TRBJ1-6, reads DVKVTQSSRYLVKRTGEKVFLECVQDMDHENMFWYRQDPGLGLRLIYFSYDVKMKEKGDIPEGYSVSREKKERFSLILESASTNQTSMYLCASSLKGTGPRFGNGTRLTVT.

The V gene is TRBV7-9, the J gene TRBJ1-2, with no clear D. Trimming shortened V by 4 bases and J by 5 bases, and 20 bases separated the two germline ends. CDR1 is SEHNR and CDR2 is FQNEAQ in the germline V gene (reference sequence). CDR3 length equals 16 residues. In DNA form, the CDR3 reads TGTGCCAGCAGCTCACGATTGGGTACAGTTGATTATGGCTACACCTTC. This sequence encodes CASSSRLGTVDYGYTF.

CDR3 protein: CASSSERTSGGTDTQYF. The CDR3 nucleotides are TGTGCCAGTAGTTCGGAACGGACTAGCGGGGGGACAGATACGCAGTATTTT. This rearrangement joins TRBV19 to TRBJ2-3; 14 bases align to TRBD2. The V gene's germline CDR1 is LNHDA and CDR2 SQIVND (reference sequence). The ends lost 5 bases at V and 3 bases at J; junction bases unmatched: 7. This CDR3 spans 17 amino acids.

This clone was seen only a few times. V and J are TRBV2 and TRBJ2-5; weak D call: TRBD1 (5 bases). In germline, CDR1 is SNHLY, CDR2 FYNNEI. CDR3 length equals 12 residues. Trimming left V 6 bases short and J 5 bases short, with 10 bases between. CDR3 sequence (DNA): TGTGCCAGCAGCAGGGATCAGGAGACCCAGTACTTC. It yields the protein CASSRDQETQYF.

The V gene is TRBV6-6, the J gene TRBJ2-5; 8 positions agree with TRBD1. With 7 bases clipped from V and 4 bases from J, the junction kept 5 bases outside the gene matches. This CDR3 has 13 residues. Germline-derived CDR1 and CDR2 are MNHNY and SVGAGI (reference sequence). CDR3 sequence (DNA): TGTGCCAGCACCAAGGACAGGGCAGAGACCCAGTACTTC. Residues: CASTKDRAETQYF.

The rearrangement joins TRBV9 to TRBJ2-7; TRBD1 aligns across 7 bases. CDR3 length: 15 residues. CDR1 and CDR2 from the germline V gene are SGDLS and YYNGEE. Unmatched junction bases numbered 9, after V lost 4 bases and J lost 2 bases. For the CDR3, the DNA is TGTGCCAGCAGCTCCCAACAGGGGCCCCCCTACGAGCAGTACTTC. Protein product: CASSSQQGPPYEQYF.

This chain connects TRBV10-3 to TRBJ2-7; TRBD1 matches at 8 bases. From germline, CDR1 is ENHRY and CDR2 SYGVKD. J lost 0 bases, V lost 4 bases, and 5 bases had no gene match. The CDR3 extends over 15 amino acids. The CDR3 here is CAISARQGASYEQYF. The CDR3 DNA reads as TGTGCCATCAGTGCAAGGCAGGGGGCCTCCTACGAGCAGTACTTC.

CDR3 region: CASSPTLGQGNDYGYTF. The CDR3 coding sequence is TGTGCCAGCAGTCCCACCCTCGGACAGGGGAATGACTATGGCTACACCTTC. V and J are TRBV6-6 and TRBJ1-2, with 9 bases lining up with TRBD1. The germline CDR1 and CDR2 sequences are MNHNY and SVGAGI (reference sequence). CDR3 size: 17 residues. Trimming took 5 bases from V and 3 from J; bases not matched to a gene: 13.

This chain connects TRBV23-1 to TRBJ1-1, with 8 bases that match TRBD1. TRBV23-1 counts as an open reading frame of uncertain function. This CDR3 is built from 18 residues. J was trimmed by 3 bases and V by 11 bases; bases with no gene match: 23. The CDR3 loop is CAGHGCRGLGFRYTEAFF. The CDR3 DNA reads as TGCGCCGGTCATGGCTGCAGGGGGCTCGGGTTTCGTTACACTGAAGCTTTCTTT.

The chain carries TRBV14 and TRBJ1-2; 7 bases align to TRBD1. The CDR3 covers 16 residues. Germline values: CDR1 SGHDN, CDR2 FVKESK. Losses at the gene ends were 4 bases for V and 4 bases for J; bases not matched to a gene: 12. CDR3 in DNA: TGTGCCAGCAGCCTTACTTCCGGGACAGCTTCCTATGGCTACACCTTC. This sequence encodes CASSLTSGTASYGYTF.

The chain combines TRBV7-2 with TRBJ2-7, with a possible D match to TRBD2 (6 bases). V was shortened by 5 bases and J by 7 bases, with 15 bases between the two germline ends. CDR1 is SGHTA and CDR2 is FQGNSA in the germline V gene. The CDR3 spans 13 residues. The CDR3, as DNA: TGTGCCAGCAGCCCCTGGGACTCCGCGGAGCAGTACTTC. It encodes CASSPWDSAEQYF. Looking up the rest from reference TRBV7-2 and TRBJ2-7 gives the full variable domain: GAGVSQSPSNKVTEKGKDVELRCDPISGHTALYWYRQSLGQGLEFLIYFQGNSAPDKSGLPSDRFSAERTGGSVSTLTIQRTQQEDSAVYLCASSPWDSAEQYFGPGTRLTVT.

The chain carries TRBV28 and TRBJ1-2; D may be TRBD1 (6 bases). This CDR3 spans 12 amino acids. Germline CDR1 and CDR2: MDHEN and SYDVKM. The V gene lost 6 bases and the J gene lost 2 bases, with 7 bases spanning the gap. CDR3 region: CASSTGNYGYTF. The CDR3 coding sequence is TGTGCCAGCAGCACAGGGAACTATGGCTACACCTTC.